This T cell receptor beta chain is from a study of T cell responses to AZD1222 COVID-19 vaccine. Study-wide results and caveats: Along spike, vaccine-associated CD4 TCRs were found throughout, with dominance at 160-218 and 743-854. After two AZD1222 doses, spike-specific TCR breadth and depth rose versus day 0. It should be noted that donors were predominantly white British and more often female, and clonal diversity was possibly underestimated.

Clones were sequenced by immunoSEQ multiplex PCR, and TCRdb holds only the in-frame ones, with some missing. The sample contains roughly 97,000 clones, about 89% of which appear only once. Note on this clone: No antigen is known for it.

The V gene's germline CDR1 is LGHNA and CDR2 YNFKEQ. The V end was cut by 7 bases, the J end by 0 bases, with 13 bases between. This CDR3 contains 16 residues. The TCR was taken from an adult in good health. The chain has TRBV4-2 and TRBJ2-6; D is unclear. This material consisted of peripheral blood, taken on day 0 of AZD1222 vaccination. For the CDR3, the DNA is TGTGCCAGCAACAACCCCCAGAGCTCTGGGGCCAACGTCCTGACTTTC. This encodes CASNNPQSSGANVLTF.